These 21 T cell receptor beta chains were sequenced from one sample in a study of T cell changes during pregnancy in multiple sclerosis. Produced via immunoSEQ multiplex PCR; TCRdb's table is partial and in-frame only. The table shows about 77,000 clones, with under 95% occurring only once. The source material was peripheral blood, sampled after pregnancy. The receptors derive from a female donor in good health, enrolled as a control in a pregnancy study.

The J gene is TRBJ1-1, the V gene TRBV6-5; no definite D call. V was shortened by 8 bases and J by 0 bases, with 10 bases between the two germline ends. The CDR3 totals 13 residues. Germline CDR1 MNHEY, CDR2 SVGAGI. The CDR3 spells CASSRQMNTEAFF. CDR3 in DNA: TGTGCCAGCTCTAGGCAGATGAACACTGAAGCTTTCTTT.

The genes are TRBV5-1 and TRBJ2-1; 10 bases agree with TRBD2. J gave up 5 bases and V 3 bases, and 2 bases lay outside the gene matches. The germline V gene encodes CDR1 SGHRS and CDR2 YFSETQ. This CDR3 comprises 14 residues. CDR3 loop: CASSSGLADNEQFF. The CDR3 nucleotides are TGCGCCAGCAGCTCCGGACTAGCGGACAATGAGCAGTTCTTC.

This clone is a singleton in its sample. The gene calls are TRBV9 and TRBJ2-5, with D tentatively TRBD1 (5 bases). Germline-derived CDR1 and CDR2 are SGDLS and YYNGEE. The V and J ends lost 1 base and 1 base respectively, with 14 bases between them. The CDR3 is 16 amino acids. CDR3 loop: CASSVSPGPPQETQYF. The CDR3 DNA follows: TGTGCCAGCAGCGTATCTCCAGGGCCTCCCCAAGAGACCCAGTACTTC.

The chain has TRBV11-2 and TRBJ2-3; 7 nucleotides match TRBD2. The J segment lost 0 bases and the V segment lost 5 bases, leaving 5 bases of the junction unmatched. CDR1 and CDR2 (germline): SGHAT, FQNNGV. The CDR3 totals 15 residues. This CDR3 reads CASSPTSTSTDTQYF. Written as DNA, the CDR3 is TGTGCCAGCAGCCCGACTAGCACTAGCACAGATACGCAGTATTTT.

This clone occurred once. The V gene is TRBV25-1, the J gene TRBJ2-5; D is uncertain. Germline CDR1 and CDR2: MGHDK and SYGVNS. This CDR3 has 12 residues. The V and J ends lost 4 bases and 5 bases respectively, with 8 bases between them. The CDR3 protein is CASSAGFETQYF. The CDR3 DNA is TGTGCCAGCAGTGCCGGTTTCGAGACCCAGTACTTC.

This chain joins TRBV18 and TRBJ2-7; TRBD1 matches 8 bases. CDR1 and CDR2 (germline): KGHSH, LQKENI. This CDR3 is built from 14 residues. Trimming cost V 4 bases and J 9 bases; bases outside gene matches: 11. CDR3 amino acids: CASSQGQVRGRQYF. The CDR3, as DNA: TGTGCCAGCTCACAGGGACAGGTCAGGGGCCGGCAGTACTTC. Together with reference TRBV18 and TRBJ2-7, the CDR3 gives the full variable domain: NAGVMQNPRHLVRRRGQEARLRCSPMKGHSHVYWYRQLPEEGLKFMVYLQKENIIDESGMPKERFSAEFPKEGPSILRIQQVVRGDSAAYFCASSQGQVRGRQYFGPGTRLTVT.

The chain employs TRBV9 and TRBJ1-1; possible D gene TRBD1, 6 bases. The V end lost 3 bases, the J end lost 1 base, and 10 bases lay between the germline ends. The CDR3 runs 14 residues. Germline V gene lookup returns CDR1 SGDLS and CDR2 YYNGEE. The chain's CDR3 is CASSASTGNTEAFF. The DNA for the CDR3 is TGTGCCAGCAGCGCATCGACAGGGAACACTGAAGCTTTCTTT.

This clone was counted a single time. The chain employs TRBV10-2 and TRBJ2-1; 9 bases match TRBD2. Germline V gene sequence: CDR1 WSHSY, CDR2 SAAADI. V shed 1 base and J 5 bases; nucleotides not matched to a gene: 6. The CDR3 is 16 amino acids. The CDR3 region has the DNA TGCGCCAGCAGTGAGTTAGGAGTAGCGGGAGACAATGAGCAGTTCTTC. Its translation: CASSELGVAGDNEQFF.

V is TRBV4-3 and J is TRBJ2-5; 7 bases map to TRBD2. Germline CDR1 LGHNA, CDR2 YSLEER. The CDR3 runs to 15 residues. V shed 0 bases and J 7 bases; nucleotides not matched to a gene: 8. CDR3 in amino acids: CASSQEFVSGGTQYF. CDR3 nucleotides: TGCGCCAGCAGCCAAGAATTCGTGTCGGGAGGGACCCAGTACTTC.

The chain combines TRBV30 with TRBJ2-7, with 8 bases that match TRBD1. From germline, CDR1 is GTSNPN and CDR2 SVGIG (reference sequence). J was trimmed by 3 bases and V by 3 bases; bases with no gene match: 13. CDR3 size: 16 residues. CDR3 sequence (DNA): TGTGCCTGGAGCGGTCTAGTCAGTGGGACAGGCTACGAGCAGTACTTC. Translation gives CAWSGLVSGTGYEQYF.

This CDR3 reads CASSPGSANNEQFF. The DNA for the CDR3 is TGTGCCAGCAGTCCTGGGAGCGCGAACAATGAGCAGTTCTTC. J is TRBJ2-1 and V is TRBV28; D perhaps matches TRBD2 (5 bases). CDR3 length equals 14 residues. V gave up 5 bases and J gave up 5 bases, with 13 bases separating them. Germline-derived CDR1 and CDR2 are MDHEN and SYDVKM.

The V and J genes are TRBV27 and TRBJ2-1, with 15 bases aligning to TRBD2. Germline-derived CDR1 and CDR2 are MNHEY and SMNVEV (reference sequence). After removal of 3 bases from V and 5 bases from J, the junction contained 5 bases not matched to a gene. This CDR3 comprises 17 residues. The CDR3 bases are TGTGCCAGCAGTTTTAGGACTAGCGGGAGGGCCCACAATGAGCAGTTCTTC. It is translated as CASSFRTSGRAHNEQFF.

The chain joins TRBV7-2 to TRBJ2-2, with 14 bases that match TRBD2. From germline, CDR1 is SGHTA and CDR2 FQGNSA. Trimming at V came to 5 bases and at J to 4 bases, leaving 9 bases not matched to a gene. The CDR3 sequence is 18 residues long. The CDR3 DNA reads TGTGCCAGCAGCCTTTGGACTAGCGGGGGGAAAGGCACCGGGGAGCTGTTTTTT. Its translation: CASSLWTSGGKGTGELFF.

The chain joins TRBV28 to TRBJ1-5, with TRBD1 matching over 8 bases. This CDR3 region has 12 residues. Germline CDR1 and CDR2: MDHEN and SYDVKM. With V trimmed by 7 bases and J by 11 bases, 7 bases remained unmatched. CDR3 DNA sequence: TGTGCCAGCACGGGGACAGGCAGGTCCCAGCATTTT. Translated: CASTGTGRSQHF.

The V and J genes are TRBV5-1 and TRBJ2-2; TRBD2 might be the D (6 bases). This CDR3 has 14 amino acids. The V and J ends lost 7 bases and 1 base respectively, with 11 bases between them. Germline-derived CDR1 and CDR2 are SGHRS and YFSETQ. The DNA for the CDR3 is TGCGCCAGCTCCCGCGGGGAGAACACCGGGGAGCTGTTTTTT. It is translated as CASSRGENTGELFF.

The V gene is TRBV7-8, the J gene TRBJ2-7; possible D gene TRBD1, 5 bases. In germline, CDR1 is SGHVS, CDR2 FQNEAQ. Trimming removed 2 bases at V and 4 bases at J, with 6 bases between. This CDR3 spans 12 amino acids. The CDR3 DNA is TGTGCCAGCAGCTTATCAGGGTACGAGCAGTACTTC. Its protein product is CASSLSGYEQYF.

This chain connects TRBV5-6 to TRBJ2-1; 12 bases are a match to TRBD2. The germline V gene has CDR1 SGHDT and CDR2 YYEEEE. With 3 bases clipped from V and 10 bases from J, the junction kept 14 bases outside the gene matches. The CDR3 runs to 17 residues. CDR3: CASSSPLLAGGAHEQFF. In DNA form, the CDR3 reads TGTGCCAGCAGCTCCCCCCTACTAGCGGGGGGAGCCCACGAGCAGTTCTTC.

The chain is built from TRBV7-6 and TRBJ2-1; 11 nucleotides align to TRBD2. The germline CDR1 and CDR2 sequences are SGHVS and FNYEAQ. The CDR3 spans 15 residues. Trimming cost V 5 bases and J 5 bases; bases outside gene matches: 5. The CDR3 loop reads CASSQLAGGNNEQFF. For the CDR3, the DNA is TGTGCCAGCAGCCAATTAGCGGGAGGGAACAATGAGCAGTTCTTC. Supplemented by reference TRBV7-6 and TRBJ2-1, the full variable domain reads GAGVSQSPRYKVTKRGQDVALRCDPISGHVSLYWYRQALGQGPEFLTYFNYEAQQDKSGLPNDRFSAERPEGSISTLTIQRTEQRDSAMYRCASSQLAGGNNEQFFGPGTRLTVL.

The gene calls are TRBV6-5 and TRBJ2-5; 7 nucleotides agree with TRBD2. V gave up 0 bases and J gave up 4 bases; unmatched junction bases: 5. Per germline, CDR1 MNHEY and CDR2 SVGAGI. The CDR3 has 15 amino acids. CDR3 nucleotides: TGTGCCAGCAGTTACTCGTACGGCGGGGGAGAGACCCAGTACTTC. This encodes CASSYSYGGGETQYF.

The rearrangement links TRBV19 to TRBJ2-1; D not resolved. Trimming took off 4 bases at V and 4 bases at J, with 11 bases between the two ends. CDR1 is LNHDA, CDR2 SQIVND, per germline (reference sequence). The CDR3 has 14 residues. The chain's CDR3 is CASSRLVQYNEQFF. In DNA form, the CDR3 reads TGTGCCAGTAGTAGGTTAGTGCAATACAATGAGCAGTTCTTC. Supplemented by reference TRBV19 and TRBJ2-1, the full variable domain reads DGGITQSPKYLFRKEGQNVTLSCEQNLNHDAMYWYRQDPGQGLRLIYYSQIVNDFQKGDIAEGYSVSREKKESFPLTVTSAQKNPTAFYLCASSRLVQYNEQFFGPGTRLTVL.

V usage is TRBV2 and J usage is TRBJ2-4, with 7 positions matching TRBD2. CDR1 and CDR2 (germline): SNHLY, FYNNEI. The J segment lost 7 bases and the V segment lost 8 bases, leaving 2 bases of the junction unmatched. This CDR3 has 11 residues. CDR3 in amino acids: CASGGGNIQYF. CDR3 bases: TGTGCCAGCGGGGGAGGGAACATTCAGTACTTC. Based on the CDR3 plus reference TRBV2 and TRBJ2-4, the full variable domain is EPEVTQTPSHQVTQMGQEVILRCVPISNHLYFYWYRQILGQKVEFLVSFYNNEISEKSEIFDDQFSVERPDGSNFTLKIRSTKLEDSAMYFCASGGGNIQYFGAGTRLSVL.